The clone carrying this T cell receptor beta chain was recorded many times. What it binds is not known. This sample was taken from a study of molecular identifiers for immune sequencing clone quantification. Study-wide context: In replicates, RNA from around 20,000 or 100,000 naive CD8 cells was divided five ways and four parts were sequenced. Findings of the study overall: Amid 750,000 to 1,000,000 naive cells, spiked Jurkat TCR RNA from one cell was reportedly still detectable. Shared barcodes on identical TCR molecules could underestimate the sizes of highly expanded clones.

Using its own MiXCR run on the PCR reads, TCRdb lists one record per CDR3 protein. Of roughly 65,000 distinct CDR3 sequences in the sample, roughly 17% were seen once. There are 14 residues in the CDR3. Germline V lookup: CDR1 SGHNT, CDR2 YYREEE (reference sequence). The V end was cut by 0 bases, the J end by 0 bases, with 5 bases between. This sequence joins TRBV5-4 and TRBJ2-3, with no clear D. Source material: naive CD8+ T cells from blood, with Jurkat cell RNA spiked in. Subset indicated: FACS-sorted CD8+CD4-CCR7+CD45RA+ naive T cells. This receptor was identified in a human donor in good health. Some libraries in this study had Jurkat cell RNA spiked in. CDR3 amino acids: CASSLALSTDTQYF. The CDR3, as DNA: TGTGCCAGCAGCTTGGCCCTGAGCACAGATACGCAGTATTTT.